A single TCR beta chain is shown here with its context. The target antigen is unknown. This CDR3 has 15 residues. Germline V gene lookup returns CDR1 MGHRA and CDR2 YSYEKL. V was trimmed by 4 bases and J by 2 bases, leaving 11 bases between them. Specified treatment: roughly 20 received Ad26.COV2.S at low or high dose, single or two shots; five or six received placebo; per-sample allocation not given. Sampling was done on day 63 after the first vaccine or placebo injection. Method: immunoSEQ multiplex PCR; TCRdb's copy keeps in-frame clones and lacks some. The repertoire holds 350,000 to 450,000 clones, with around 92% as singletons. This specimen comes from a study of Ad26.COV2.S vaccination and SARS-CoV-2 variants. On the study more broadly: Into the muscle, Ad26.COV2.S was dosed once or twice, 56 days apart.

General observations from the study: Measures of TCR breadth and depth may have fallen short of total T cell responses. Spike-specific TCR breadth ran higher among vaccine recipients than placebo recipients. Placebo and vaccine recipients had non-spike TCR breadth that was similar.

The sequenced sample was peripheral blood, obtained in a trial of Ad26.COV2.S vaccine versus placebo. The TCR originated in a person between 18 and 65 years old who received the Ad26.COV2.S COVID-19 vaccine or a placebo. The V gene is TRBV4-1, the J gene TRBJ2-2; D ambiguous. In nucleotides, the CDR3 is TGCGCCAGCAGCCCATTTCCCAAAAACACCGGGGAGCTGTTTTTT. Amino acids: CASSPFPKNTGELFF.